This T cell receptor beta chain is drawn from a study of blood T cell repertoires in COVID-19. Everyone who took part was about 18 to 89 years old, and they came from 20 to 25 US areas. TCRdb's table, derived via immunoSEQ multiplex PCR, lists solely in-frame clones and lacks some. The sample lists about 300,000 clones, under 90% occurring once. Germline values: CDR1 LGHNT, CDR2 FRNRAP. With 5 bases removed from V and 0 bases from J, the gap between germline ends came to 7 bases. This CDR3 has 14 residues. Specimen: PBMCs or T cells enriched from blood (not recorded which). The receptor's source is a woman between 35 and 50 years old who had recovered from COVID-19. The V gene is TRBV12-5, the J gene TRBJ1-4; D call uncertain. Here the CDR3 DNA reads TGTGCTAGTGGTGTGCCAGCAACTAATGAAAAACTGTTTTTT. Translating it yields CASGVPATNEKLFF.